The T cell receptor beta chain described here comes from a study of T cell changes during pregnancy in multiple sclerosis. Germline CDR1 and CDR2: SNHLY and FYNNEI. CDR3 length equals 18 residues. J lost 6 bases, V lost 2 bases, and 16 bases had no gene match. Only in-frame clones appear in the TCRdb table, and some are missing; sequencing was by immunoSEQ multiplex PCR. This sample yields 75,000 to 100,000 clones, of which over 80% are seen a single time; 2% to 2.5% belongs to the top ten. Source: peripheral blood, taken after pregnancy. The sequence was obtained from a female donor with multiple sclerosis, enrolled in a pregnancy study. V usage is TRBV2 and J usage is TRBJ2-4; 7 bases fit TRBD2. CDR3 DNA: TGTGCCAGCAGTGAAAATTGGAGGGAAGGACTAGTTCGAAACATTCAGTACTTC. Translation gives CASSENWREGLVRNIQYF.